The rows below give T cell receptor beta chains drawn from one sample of a study of shared clonotypes between healthy human individuals. The data were produced by immunoSEQ multiplex PCR, yet TCRdb's version contains in-frame clones alone and is incomplete. The table lists around 1.9 million clones, roughly 95% of them singletons. The sequenced material came from naive CD8+ T cells from PBMCs. The receptors stem from a man aged 18 to 35 in good health. Some clones in this sample may be carry-over from other donors' samples. Both conserved end residues are part of each CDR3. A D gene is named only where the DNA matches it firmly. Clone size is not always given. Where it is, it says once, few, many or a class for expanded clones.

abundance	d_gene	v_gene	j_gene	CDR3aa	CDR3nt
.	TRBD2	TRBV5-1	TRBJ2-1	CASSLGAGGPPYNEQFF	TGCGCCAGCAGCTTGGGGGCGGGAGGGCCTCCCTACAATGAGCAGTTCTTC
.	TRBD2	TRBV7-9	TRBJ2-2	CASSAGLAGRNTGELFF	TGTGCCAGCAGCGCGGGACTAGCGGGAAGGAACACCGGGGAGCTGTTTTTT
.	TRBD2	TRBV18	TRBJ2-1	CASSQRTSGHYNEQFF	TGTGCCAGCTCACAAAGGACTAGCGGCCACTACAATGAGCAGTTCTTC
few	.	TRBV6-5	TRBJ1-1	CASSYSGGTEAFF	TGTGCCAGCAGTTACTCAGGGGGCACTGAAGCTTTCTTT
.	.	TRBV29-1	TRBJ2-7	CSVEKYIREPSSYEQYF	TGCAGCGTTGAAAAGTACATCAGGGAACCCTCCTCCTACGAGCAGTACTTC
.	.	TRBV7-7	TRBJ2-2	CASSLVAAGELFF	TGTGCCAGCAGCTTAGTGGCAGCCGGGGAGCTGTTTTTT
.	TRBD2	TRBV4-1	TRBJ2-3	CASSQYPSGSTDTQYF	TGCGCCAGCAGCCAATATCCTAGCGGGAGCACAGATACGCAGTATTTT
.	.	TRBV27	TRBJ2-7	CASSLYRTVPEQYF	TGTGCCAGCAGTTTATATCGGACGGTTCCCGAGCAGTACTTC
.	TRBD1	TRBV27	TRBJ2-7	CASSITPGQVAYEQYF	TGTGCCAGCAGTATTACCCCGGGACAGGTAGCCTACGAGCAGTACTTC
.	TRBD1	TRBV10-3	TRBJ2-7	CAISDRGREYEQYF	TGTGCCATCAGTGACAGGGGGCGTGAGTACGAGCAGTACTTC
.	.	TRBV19	TRBJ1-5	CASLSRGPDQPQHF	TGTGCCAGCCTTTCCCGGGGACCCGATCAGCCCCAGCATTTT
.	.	TRBV4-1	TRBJ2-7	CASSQGVAGLIEQYF	TGCGCCAGCAGCCAAGGTGTGGCAGGGCTGATCGAGCAGTACTTC
.	TRBD2	TRBV7-9	TRBJ2-1	CASSPSGGTAYNEQFF	TGTGCCAGCAGCCCCTCGGGGGGAACAGCCTACAATGAGCAGTTCTTC
.	.	TRBV20-1	TRBJ2-5	CSAREETQYF	TGCAGTGCTAGAGAGGAGACCCAGTACTTC
.	TRBD1	TRBV30	TRBJ1-1	CAWRDRLNTEAFF	TGTGCCTGGAGGGACAGGTTGAACACTGAAGCTTTCTTT
.	.	TRBV5-6	TRBJ1-1	CASSLAGLGAFF	TGTGCCAGCAGCTTGGCGGGTCTCGGAGCTTTCTTT
.	.	TRBV27	TRBJ2-4	CASNRATKNIQYF	TGTGCCAGCAACCGGGCTACCAAAAACATTCAGTACTTC
.	TRBD2	TRBV7-2	TRBJ2-7	CASSEHGTSGYYEQYF	TGTGCCAGCAGCGAACACGGGACTAGCGGATACTACGAGCAGTACTTC
.	.	TRBV13	TRBJ2-4	CASSSYQEGAKNIQYF	TGTGCCAGCAGCTCATATCAAGAGGGGGCCAAAAACATTCAGTACTTC
.	.	TRBV10-3	TRBJ2-2	CAISLVAEVNTGELFF	TGTGCCATCAGCCTGGTAGCGGAGGTGAACACCGGGGAGCTGTTTTTT
once	.	TRBV9	TRBJ2-7	CASSVGRTGSEQYF	TGTGCCAGCAGCGTAGGCCGGACGGGTTCCGAGCAGTACTTC
.	.	TRBV7-9	TRBJ2-1	CASSEGSSYNEQFF	TGTGCCAGCAGTGAGGGGAGCTCCTACAATGAGCAGTTCTTC
.	.	TRBV9	TRBJ2-7	CASSVSGHGSYEQYF	TGTGCCAGCAGCGTATCAGGGCACGGGTCCTACGAGCAGTACTTC
.	TRBD1	TRBV9	TRBJ1-4	CASSLGQATNEKLFF	TGTGCCAGCAGCCTCGGACAGGCAACTAATGAAAAACTGTTTTTT
.	TRBD2	TRBV27	TRBJ2-3	CASSSLAGGPSDTQYF	TGTGCCAGCAGTTCCCTAGCGGGAGGGCCATCAGATACGCAGTATTTT
.	.	TRBV18	TRBJ2-2	CASSQAPGLPNTGELFF	TGTGCCAGCTCACAGGCTCCGGGACTTCCGAACACCGGGGAGCTGTTTTTT
.	TRBD2	TRBV9	TRBJ2-7	CASSPSGTSGYEQYF	TGTGCCAGCAGCCCTAGCGGGACTAGCGGCTACGAGCAGTACTTC
.	.	TRBV15	TRBJ2-7	CATSTTRRAGVYEQYF	TGTGCCACCAGCACCACCCGGAGGGCAGGAGTTTACGAGCAGTACTTC
few	.	TRBV28	TRBJ2-7	CASGLTYEQYF	TGTGCCAGCGGACTAACGTACGAGCAGTACTTC
.	.	TRBV7-8	TRBJ2-5	CASSPNGFWTQYF	TGTGCCAGCAGCCCTAATGGGTTCTGGACCCAGTACTTC
.	TRBD2	TRBV11-2	TRBJ2-7	CASSQASGTSGRGYEQYF	TGTGCCAGCAGCCAAGCTTCCGGGACTAGCGGGAGGGGGTACGAGCAGTACTTC
.	TRBD2	TRBV7-9	TRBJ2-7	CASSQRGSSYEQYF	TGTGCCAGCAGTCAGCGGGGAAGCTCCTACGAGCAGTACTTC
.	.	TRBV4-3	TRBJ2-1	CASSPQVGLADNEQFF	TGCGCCAGCAGCCCCCAAGTCGGCCTAGCAGACAATGAGCAGTTCTTC
.	.	TRBV5-4	TRBJ2-7	CASSLVSQGGSEQYF	TGTGCCAGCAGCTTGGTCAGTCAGGGGGGTAGCGAGCAGTACTTC
.	.	TRBV19	TRBJ1-5	CASSIAPDSNQPQHF	TGTGCCAGTAGTATAGCCCCGGACAGCAATCAGCCCCAGCATTTT